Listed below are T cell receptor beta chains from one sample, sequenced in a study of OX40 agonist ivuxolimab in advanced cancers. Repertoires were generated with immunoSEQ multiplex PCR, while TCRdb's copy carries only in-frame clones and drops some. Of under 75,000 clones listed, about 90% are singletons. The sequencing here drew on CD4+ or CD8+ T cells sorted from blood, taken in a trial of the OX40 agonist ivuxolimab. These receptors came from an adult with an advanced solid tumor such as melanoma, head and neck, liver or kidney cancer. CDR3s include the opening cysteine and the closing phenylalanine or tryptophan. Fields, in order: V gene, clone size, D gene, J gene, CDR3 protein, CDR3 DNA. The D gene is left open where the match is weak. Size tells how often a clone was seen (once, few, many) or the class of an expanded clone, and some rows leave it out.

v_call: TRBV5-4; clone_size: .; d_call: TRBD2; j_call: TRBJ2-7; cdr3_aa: CASSLAGLAGEQYF; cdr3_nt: TGTGCCAGCAGCTTGGCCGGACTAGCGGGGGAGCAGTACTTC
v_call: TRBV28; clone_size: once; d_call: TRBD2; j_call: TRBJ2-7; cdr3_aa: CASSTWRETRSYEQYF; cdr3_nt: TGTGCCAGCAGCACCTGGCGGGAGACCCGGTCTTACGAGCAGTACTTC
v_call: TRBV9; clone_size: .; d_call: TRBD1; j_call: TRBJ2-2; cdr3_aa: CASSGGQGADTGELFF; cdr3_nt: TGTGCCAGCAGCGGAGGCCAGGGGGCGGACACCGGGGAGCTGTTTTTT
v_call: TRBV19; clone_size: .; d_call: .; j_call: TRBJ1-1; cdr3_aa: CASIGRLPNTEAFF; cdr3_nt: TGTGCCAGTATAGGGCGTCTCCCGAACACTGAAGCTTTCTTT
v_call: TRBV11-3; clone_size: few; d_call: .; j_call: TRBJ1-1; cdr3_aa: CASSLVSRNTEAFF; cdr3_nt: TGTGCCAGCAGCTTAGTTTCCAGGAACACTGAAGCTTTCTTT
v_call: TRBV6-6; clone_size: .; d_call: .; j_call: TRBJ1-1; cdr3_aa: CASTVGGEGNTEAFF; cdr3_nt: TGTGCCAGCACGGTGGGTGGAGAGGGGAACACTGAAGCTTTCTTT
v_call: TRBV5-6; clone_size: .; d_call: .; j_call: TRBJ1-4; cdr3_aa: CASSLEGLGYEKLFF; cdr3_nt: TGTGCCAGCAGCTTAGAAGGTCTCGGTTATGAAAAACTGTTTTTT
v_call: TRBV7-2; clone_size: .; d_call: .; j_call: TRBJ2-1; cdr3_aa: CASSRDSGSNEQFF; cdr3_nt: TGTGCCAGCAGCCGGGACTCCGGATCCAATGAGCAGTTCTTC
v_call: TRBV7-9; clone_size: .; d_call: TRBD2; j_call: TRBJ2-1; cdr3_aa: CASSLRRAGGYNEQFF; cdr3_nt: TGTGCCAGCAGCTTACGCAGAGCGGGAGGGTACAATGAGCAGTTCTTC
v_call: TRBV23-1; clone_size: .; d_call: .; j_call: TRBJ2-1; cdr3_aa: CASSSPARFSYNEQFF; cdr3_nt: TGCGCCAGCAGTTCCCCTGCCCGCTTTTCCTACAATGAGCAGTTCTTC
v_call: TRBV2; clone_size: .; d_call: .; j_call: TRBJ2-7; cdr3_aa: CASSAGYYEQYF; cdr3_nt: TGTGCCAGCAGTGCAGGGTATTACGAGCAGTACTTC
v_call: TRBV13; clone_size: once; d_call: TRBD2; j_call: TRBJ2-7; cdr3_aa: CANEGRETSEQYF; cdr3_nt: TGTGCCAATGAGGGGCGGGAGACCTCCGAGCAGTACTTC
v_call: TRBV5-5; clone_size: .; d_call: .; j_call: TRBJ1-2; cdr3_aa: CASSPDPLLFYGYTF; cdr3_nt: TGTGCCAGCAGCCCTGACCCGCTACTATTCTATGGCTACACCTTC
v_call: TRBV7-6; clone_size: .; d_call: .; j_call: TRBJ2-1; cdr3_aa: CASSWTDDNEQFF; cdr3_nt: TGTGCCAGCAGCTGGACAGATGACAATGAGCAGTTCTTC
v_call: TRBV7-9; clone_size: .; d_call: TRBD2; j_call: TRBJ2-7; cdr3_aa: CASSFLAGHEQYF; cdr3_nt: TGTGCCAGCAGCTTCCTAGCGGGCCACGAGCAGTACTTC
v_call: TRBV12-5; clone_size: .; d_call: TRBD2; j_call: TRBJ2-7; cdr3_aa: CASGLKEGGRFPYEQYF; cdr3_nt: TGTGCTAGTGGTTTGAAAGAGGGCGGGAGATTTCCCTACGAGCAGTACTTC
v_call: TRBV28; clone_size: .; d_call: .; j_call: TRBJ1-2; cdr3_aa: CASTLKIDRNYGYTF; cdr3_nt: TGTGCCAGCACCCTAAAAATCGACAGGAACTATGGCTACACCTTC